This record concerns one T cell receptor (beta chain) sequence. What it recognizes is unknown. The sample is drawn from a study of a mutant IDH1 vaccine in newly diagnosed glioma. Method: immunoSEQ multiplex PCR; TCRdb's copy keeps in-frame clones and lacks some. Counted here are around 55,000 clones, 75% to 90% occurring once; the ten biggest clones make up 6.2%. V dropped 3 bases and J dropped 7; count of bases not matched to a gene: 5. The CDR3 totals 13 residues. The germline V gene has CDR1 SQVTM and CDR2 ANQGSEA. Documented time point: week 23, last vaccination. In the vaccine, a single dose held 300 ug of the mutant IDH1 20-mer peptide, along with topical imiquimod.

The chain uses TRBV29-1 and TRBJ2-2, with 7 bases fitting TRBD1. This sample comprised PBMCs, obtained from a glioma patient whose treatment included an IDH1 peptide vaccine. The TCR sequence derives from a man in his forties with glioma. CDR3 nucleotide sequence: TGCAGCGTTGACGAGGGGGCCGGCGGGGAGCTGTTTTTT. Translation: CSVDEGAGGELFF.